This T cell receptor beta chain was obtained from a study of blood T cell repertoires in COVID-19. Profiling relied on immunoSEQ multiplex PCR, and the TCRdb table lists in-frame clones only, not all of them. The sample holds approximately 210,000 clones, around 80% seen once. The source is a woman between 40 and 50 years old with acute or convalescent COVID-19. The source material was peripheral blood.

CDR3 nucleotide sequence: TGTGCCAGCAGTACCAAGACAGGGGGCTATGGCAATCAGCCCCAGCATTTT. Protein: CASSTKTGGYGNQPQHF. The rearrangement joins TRBV28 to TRBJ1-5, with TRBD1 identical over 10 bases. The J segment lost 2 bases and the V segment lost 5 bases, leaving 9 bases of the junction unmatched. The CDR3 is 17 amino acids. Germline V gives CDR1 MDHEN, CDR2 SYDVKM.